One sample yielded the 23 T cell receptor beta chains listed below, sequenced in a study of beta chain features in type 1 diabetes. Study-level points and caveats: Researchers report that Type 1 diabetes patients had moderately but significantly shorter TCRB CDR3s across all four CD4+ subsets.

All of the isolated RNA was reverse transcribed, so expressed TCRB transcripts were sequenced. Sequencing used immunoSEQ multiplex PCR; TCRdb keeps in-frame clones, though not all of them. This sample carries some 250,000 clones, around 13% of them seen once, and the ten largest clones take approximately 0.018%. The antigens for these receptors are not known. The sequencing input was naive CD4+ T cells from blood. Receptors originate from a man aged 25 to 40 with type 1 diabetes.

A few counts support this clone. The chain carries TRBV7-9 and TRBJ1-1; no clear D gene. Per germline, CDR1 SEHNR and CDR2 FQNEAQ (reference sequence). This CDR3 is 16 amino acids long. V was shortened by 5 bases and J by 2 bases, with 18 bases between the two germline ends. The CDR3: CASSTPDGSINTEAFF. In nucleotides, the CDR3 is TGTGCCAGCAGCACCCCGGACGGGAGCATTAACACTGAAGCTTTCTTT.

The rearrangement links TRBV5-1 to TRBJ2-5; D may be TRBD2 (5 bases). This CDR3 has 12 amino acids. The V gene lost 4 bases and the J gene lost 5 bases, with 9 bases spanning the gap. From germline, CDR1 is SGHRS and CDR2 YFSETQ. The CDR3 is CASSPEGETQYF. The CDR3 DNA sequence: TGCGCCAGCAGCCCAGAGGGTGAGACCCAGTACTTC.

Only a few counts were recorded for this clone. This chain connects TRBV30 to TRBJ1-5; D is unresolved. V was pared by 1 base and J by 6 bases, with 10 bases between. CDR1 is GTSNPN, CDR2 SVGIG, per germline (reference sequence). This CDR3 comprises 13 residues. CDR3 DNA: TGTGCCTGGAGTGCATCCACGGGTCAGCCCCAGCATTTT. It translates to CAWSASTGQPQHF.

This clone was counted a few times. The CDR3 reads CASSPRLAGSETQYF. CDR3 nucleotides: TGTGCCAGTAGTCCACGACTAGCGGGAAGTGAGACCCAGTACTTC. The chain recombines TRBV19 with TRBJ2-5; 11 nucleotides align to TRBD2. Germline CDR1 is LNHDA and CDR2 is SQIVND (reference sequence). The CDR3 runs to 15 residues. V trimming: 5 bases; J trimming: 5 bases; junction bases outside the gene matches: 7.

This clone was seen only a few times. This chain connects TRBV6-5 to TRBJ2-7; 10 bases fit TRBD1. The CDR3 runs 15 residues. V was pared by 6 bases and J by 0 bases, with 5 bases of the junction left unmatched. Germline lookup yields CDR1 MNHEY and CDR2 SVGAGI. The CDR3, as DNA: TGTGCCAGCAGCTATGGACAGGGGGTCTCCTACGAGCAGTACTTC. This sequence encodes CASSYGQGVSYEQYF.

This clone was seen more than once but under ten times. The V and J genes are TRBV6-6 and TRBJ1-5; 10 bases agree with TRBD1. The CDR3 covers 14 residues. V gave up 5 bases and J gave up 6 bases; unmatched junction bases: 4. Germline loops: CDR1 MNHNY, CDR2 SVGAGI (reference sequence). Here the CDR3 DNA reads TGTGCCAGCAGTGGGACAGGGGCCATTCAGCCCCAGCATTTT. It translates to CASSGTGAIQPQHF.

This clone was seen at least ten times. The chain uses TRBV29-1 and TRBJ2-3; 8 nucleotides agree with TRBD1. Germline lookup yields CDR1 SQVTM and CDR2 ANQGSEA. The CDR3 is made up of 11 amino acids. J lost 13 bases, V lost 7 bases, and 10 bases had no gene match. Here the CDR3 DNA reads TGCAGCGCCCAAGGACAGGGTAAGAAGTATTTT. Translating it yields CSAQGQGKKYF.

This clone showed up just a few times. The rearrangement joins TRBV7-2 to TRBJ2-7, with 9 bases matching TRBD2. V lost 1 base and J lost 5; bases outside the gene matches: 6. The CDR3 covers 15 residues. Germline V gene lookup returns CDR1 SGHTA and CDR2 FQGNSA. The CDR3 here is CASSLEPSGNHEQYF. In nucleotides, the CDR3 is TGTGCCAGCAGCTTAGAGCCTAGCGGGAACCACGAGCAGTACTTC. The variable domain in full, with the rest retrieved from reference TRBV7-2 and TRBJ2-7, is GAGVSQSPSNKVTEKGKDVELRCDPISGHTALYWYRQSLGQGLEFLIYFQGNSAPDKSGLPSDRFSAERTGGSVSTLTIQRTQQEDSAVYLCASSLEPSGNHEQYFGPGTRLTVT.

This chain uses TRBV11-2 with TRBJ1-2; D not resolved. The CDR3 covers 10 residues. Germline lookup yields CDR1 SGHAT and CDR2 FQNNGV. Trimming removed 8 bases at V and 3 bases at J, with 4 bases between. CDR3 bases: TGTGCCAGCGGAGACTATGGCTACACCTTC. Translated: CASGDYGYTF.

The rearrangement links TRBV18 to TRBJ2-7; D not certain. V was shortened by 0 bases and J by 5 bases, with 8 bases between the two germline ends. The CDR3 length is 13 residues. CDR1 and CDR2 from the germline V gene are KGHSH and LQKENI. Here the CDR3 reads CASSPPSVDEQYF. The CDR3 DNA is TGTGCCAGCTCACCACCGAGTGTCGACGAGCAGTACTTC.

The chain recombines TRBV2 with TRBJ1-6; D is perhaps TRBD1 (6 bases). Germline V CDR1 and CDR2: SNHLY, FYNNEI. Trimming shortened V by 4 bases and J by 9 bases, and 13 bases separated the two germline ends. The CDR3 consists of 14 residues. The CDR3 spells CASSAVQGGSPLHF. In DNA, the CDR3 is TGTGCCAGCAGTGCGGTACAGGGCGGTTCACCCCTCCACTTT.

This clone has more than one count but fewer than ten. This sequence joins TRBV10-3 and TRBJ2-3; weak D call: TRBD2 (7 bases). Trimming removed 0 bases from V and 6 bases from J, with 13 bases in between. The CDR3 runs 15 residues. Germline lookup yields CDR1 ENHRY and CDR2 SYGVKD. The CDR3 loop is CAISESSGGPDTQYF. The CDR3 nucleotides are TGTGCCATCAGTGAGTCGTCCGGGGGGCCGGATACGCAGTATTTT.

The CDR3 DNA follows: TGTGCCAGCAGAGAGCGGGGGGGCGGGGATACGCAGTATTTT. Translated: CASRERGGGDTQYF. The chain is built from TRBV6-5 and TRBJ2-3; 10 nucleotides agree with TRBD2. Per germline, CDR1 MNHEY and CDR2 SVGAGI. This CDR3 is built from 14 residues. V lost 6 bases, J lost 6 bases, and 6 bases stayed unmatched.

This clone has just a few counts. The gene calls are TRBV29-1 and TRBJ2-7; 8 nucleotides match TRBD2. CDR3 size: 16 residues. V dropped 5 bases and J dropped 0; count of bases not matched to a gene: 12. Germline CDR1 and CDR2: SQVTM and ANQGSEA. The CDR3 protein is CSVTGIAGTSSYEQYF. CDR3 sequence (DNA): TGCAGCGTTACGGGGATAGCGGGGACTAGCTCCTACGAGCAGTACTTC.

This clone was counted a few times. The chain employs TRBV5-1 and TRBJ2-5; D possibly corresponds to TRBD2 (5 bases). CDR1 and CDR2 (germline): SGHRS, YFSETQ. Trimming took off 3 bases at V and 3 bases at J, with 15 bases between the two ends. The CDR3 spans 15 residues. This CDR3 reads CASSSAGGSEETQYF. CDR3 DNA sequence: TGCGCCAGCAGCTCCGCGGGTGGAAGCGAAGAGACCCAGTACTTC.

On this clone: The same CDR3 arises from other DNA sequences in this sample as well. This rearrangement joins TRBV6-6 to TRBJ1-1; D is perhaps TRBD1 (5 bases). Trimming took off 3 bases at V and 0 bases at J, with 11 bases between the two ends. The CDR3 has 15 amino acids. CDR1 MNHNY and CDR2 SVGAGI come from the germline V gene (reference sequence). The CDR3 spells CASSYSRGMNTEAFF. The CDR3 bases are TGTGCCAGCAGTTATTCAAGGGGAATGAACACTGAAGCTTTCTTT.

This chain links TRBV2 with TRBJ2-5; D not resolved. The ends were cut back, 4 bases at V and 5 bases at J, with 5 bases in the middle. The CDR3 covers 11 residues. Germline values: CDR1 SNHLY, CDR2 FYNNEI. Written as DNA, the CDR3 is TGTGCCAGCAGTGCTGAGGAGACCCAGTACTTC. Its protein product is CASSAEETQYF.

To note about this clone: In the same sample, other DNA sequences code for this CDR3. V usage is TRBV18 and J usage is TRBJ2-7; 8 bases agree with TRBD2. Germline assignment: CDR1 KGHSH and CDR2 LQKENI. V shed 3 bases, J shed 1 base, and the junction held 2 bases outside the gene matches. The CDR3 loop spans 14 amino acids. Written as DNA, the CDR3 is TGTGCCAGCTCACCGGCGGGGGGATCCTACGAGCAGTACTTC. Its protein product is CASSPAGGSYEQYF.

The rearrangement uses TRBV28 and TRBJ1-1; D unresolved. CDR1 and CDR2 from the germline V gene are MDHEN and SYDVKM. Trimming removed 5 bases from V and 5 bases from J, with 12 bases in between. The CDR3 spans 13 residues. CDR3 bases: TGTGCCAGCAGTCATTCAGGATTAACTGAAGCTTTCTTT. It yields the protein CASSHSGLTEAFF.

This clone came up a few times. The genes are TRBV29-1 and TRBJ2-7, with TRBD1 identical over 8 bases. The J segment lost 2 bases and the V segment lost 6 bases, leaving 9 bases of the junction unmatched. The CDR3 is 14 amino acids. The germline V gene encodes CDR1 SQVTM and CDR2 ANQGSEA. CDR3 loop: CSVARGQETYEQYF. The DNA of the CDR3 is TGCAGCGTAGCCAGGGGACAGGAGACCTACGAGCAGTACTTC.

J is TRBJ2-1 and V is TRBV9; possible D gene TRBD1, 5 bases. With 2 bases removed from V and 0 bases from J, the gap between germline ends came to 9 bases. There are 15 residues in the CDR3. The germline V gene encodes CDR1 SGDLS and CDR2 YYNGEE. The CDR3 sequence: CASSVQGSSYNEQFF. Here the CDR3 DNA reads TGTGCCAGCAGCGTCCAGGGTAGCTCCTACAATGAGCAGTTCTTC.

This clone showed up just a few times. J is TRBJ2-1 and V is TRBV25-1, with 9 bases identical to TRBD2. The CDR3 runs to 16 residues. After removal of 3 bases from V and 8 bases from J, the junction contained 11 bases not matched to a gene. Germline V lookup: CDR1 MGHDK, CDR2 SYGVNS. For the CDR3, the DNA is TGTGCCAGCAGTGATCGTAGCGGGAGCGGGCACCATGAGCAGTTCTTC. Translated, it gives CASSDRSGSGHHEQFF.

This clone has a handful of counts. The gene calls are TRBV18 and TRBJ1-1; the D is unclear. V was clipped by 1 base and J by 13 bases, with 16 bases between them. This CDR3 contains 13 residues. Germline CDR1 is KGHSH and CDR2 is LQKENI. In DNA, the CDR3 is TGTGCCAGCTCACCACGGGAGTTCGGGTCGAGTTTCTTT. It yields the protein CASSPREFGSSFF.